The 11 T cell receptor beta chains reported below all come from one sample, sequenced in a study of T cells after yellow fever vaccination. MiXCR was run by TCRdb on the 5' RACE reads, yielding one entry per CDR3 protein. There are approximately 600,000 distinct CDR3 sequences in the sample; 10% to 15% occur only once, and more than 13% lies in the top ten. The source was PBMCs, collected on the day of the yellow fever booster vaccination. These receptors were taken from a man aged 25 to 45 who received the YFV17D yellow fever vaccine.

This chain joins TRBV7-8 and TRBJ2-5, with D possibly TRBD1 on 6 matching bases. CDR3 size: 14 residues. With 6 bases removed from V and 5 bases from J, the gap between germline ends came to 16 bases. The germline gives CDR1 SGHVS, CDR2 FQNEAQ. The CDR3 sequence: CASRDTGKRETQYF. DNA of the CDR3: TGTGCCAGCAGGGATACAGGGAAGCGCGAGACCCAGTACTTC.

Only a few counts were recorded for this clonotype. CDR3 nucleotides: TGTGCCAGCAGCTTCGGGACTAGCGGGGGGGGAGAGACCCAGTACTTC. It encodes CASSFGTSGGGETQYF. V usage is TRBV7-2 and J usage is TRBJ2-5; TRBD2 aligns across 16 bases. CDR1 and CDR2 from the germline V gene are SGHTA and FQGNSA. The CDR3 consists of 16 residues. The trim removed 3 bases at V and 4 bases at J, leaving 2 bases unmatched.

This clonotype was observed many times. The chain couples TRBV6-2 or TRBV6-3 to TRBJ2-1; D not certain. The CDR3 has 11 residues. V was pared by 0 bases and J by 15 bases, with 9 bases between. Per germline, CDR1 MNHEY and CDR2 SVGEGT. CDR3: CASSYSGSGFF. The CDR3 DNA reads TGTGCCAGCAGTTACTCGGGATCAGGGTTCTTC.

The chain is built from TRBV20-1 and TRBJ2-5; D ambiguous. CDR1 DFQATT and CDR2 SNEGSKA come from the germline V gene (reference sequence). V shed 0 bases and J shed 5 bases, with 19 bases lying between them. This CDR3 is built from 16 residues. The CDR3 loop reads CSARDPLLGPVETQYF. The CDR3 DNA follows: TGCAGTGCTAGAGACCCGCTCCTAGGGCCAGTGGAGACCCAGTACTTC.

The V call is TRBV20-1, the J call TRBJ2-5; TRBD2 agrees at 7 bases. Germline-derived CDR1 and CDR2 are DFQATT and SNEGSKA (reference sequence). The CDR3 sequence is 14 residues long. Trimming took 3 bases from V and 2 from J; bases not matched to a gene: 6. The CDR3 region is CSARLAVVQETQYF. Written as DNA, the CDR3 is TGCAGTGCTAGGCTAGCGGTCGTACAAGAGACCCAGTACTTC.

This clonotype was recorded many times. The chain joins TRBV9 to TRBJ2-2; D is uncertain. Germline V lookup: CDR1 SGDLS, CDR2 YYNGEE. With 4 bases removed from V and 2 bases from J, the gap between germline ends came to 3 bases. The CDR3 contains 12 residues. The CDR3 bases are TGTGCCAGCAGCCACAACACCGGGGAGCTGTTTTTT. The encoded protein is CASSHNTGELFF.

This clonotype came up a few times. The chain has TRBV20-1 and TRBJ1-5, with 7 bases fitting TRBD1. This CDR3 region has 13 residues. With 6 bases clipped from V and 4 bases from J, the junction kept 6 bases outside the gene matches. Germline assignment: CDR1 DFQATT and CDR2 SNEGSKA (reference sequence). DNA of the CDR3: TGCAGTGCCCGCGGGACAGTTAATCAGCCCCAGCATTTT. Its translation is CSARGTVNQPQHF.

As to this clonotype: A single base separates this from a much larger clone, so it may be a read error. The V and J genes are TRBV20-1 and TRBJ2-7; TRBD2 might be the D (6 bases). Germline assignment: CDR1 DFQATT and CDR2 SNEGSKA (reference sequence). The CDR3 is 13 residues long. Here the CDR3 reads CIARAAGPLEQYF. Written as DNA, the CDR3 is TGCATTGCTAGAGCGGCGGGACCCTTGGAGCAGTACTTC.

This chain uses TRBV6-1 with TRBJ2-4; TRBD1 might be the D (6 bases). Trimming left V 4 bases short and J 0 bases short, with 10 bases between. Germline assignment: CDR1 MNHNS and CDR2 SASEGT. The CDR3 runs 15 residues. This chain's CDR3 is CASSAGQLAKNIQYF. The DNA of the CDR3 is TGTGCCAGCAGTGCTGGACAGCTAGCCAAAAACATTCAGTACTTC.

This clonotype was counted a few times. The chain carries TRBV19 and TRBJ1-5; D unresolved. CDR1 and CDR2 from the germline V gene are LNHDA and SQIVND (reference sequence). The germline V and J ends were trimmed by 0 bases and 4 bases, with 19 bases remaining between them. This CDR3 spans 18 amino acids. The CDR3 coding sequence is TGTGCCAGTAGTATAGAGAGTCCCCGGCCATTAAGAAATCAGCCCCAGCATTTT. Its translation: CASSIESPRPLRNQPQHF. Together with reference TRBV19 and TRBJ1-5, the CDR3 gives the full variable domain: DGGITQSPKYLFRKEGQNVTLSCEQNLNHDAMYWYRQDPGQGLRLIYYSQIVNDFQKGDIAEGYSVSREKKESFPLTVTSAQKNPTAFYLCASSIESPRPLRNQPQHFGDGTRLSIL.

This chain uses TRBV12-3 or TRBV12-4 with TRBJ2-7; D ambiguous. There are 14 residues in the CDR3. Trimming shortened V by 5 bases and J by 4 bases, and 15 bases separated the two germline ends. The CDR3 sequence: CASSPRDWKYEQYF. Written as DNA, the CDR3 is TGTGCCAGCAGTCCCCGAGACTGGAAGTACGAGCAGTACTTC.